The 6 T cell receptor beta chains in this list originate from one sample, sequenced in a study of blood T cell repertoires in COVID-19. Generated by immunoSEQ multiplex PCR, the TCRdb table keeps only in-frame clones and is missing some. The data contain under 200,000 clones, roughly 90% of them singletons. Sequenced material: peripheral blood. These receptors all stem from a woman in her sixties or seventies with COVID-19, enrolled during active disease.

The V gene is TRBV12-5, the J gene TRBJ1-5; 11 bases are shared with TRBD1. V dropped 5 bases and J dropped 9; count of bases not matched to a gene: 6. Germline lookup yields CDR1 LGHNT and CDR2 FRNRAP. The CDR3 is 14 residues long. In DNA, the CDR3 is TGTGCTAGTGGTCCACGGACAGGGGGCGGGCCCCAGCATTTT. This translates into CASGPRTGGGPQHF.

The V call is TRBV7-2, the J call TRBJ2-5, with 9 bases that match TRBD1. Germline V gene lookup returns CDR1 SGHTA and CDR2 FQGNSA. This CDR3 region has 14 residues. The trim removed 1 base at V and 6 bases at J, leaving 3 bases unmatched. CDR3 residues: CASSLVGQGQTQYF. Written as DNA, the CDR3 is TGTGCCAGCAGCTTAGTAGGACAGGGGCAGACCCAGTACTTC.

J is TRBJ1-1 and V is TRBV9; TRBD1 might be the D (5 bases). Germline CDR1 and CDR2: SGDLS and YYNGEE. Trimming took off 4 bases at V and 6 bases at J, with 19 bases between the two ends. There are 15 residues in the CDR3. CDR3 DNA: TGTGCCAGCAGCCCCCACCCCTCAGGGAGGTCTGAAGCTTTCTTT. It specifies CASSPHPSGRSEAFF.

Written as DNA, the CDR3 is TGTGCCAGCAGTCGGACTAGCGGGAGTTCCTACGAGCAGTACTTC. This encodes CASSRTSGSSYEQYF. The chain carries TRBV6-5 and TRBJ2-7; 13 bases map to TRBD2. The CDR3 has 15 residues. Germline V gene lookup returns CDR1 MNHEY and CDR2 SVGAGI. J was trimmed by 1 base and V by 5 bases; bases with no gene match: 2.

The CDR3 reads CASSRRLAGRTGELFF. CDR3 nucleotides: TGTGCCAGCAGCCGGAGACTAGCGGGACGGACCGGGGAGCTGTTTTTT. The chain employs TRBV9 and TRBJ2-2, with 11 bases identical to TRBD2. This CDR3 has 16 residues. Losses at the gene ends were 4 bases for V and 5 bases for J; bases not matched to a gene: 7. Germline lookup yields CDR1 SGDLS and CDR2 YYNGEE.

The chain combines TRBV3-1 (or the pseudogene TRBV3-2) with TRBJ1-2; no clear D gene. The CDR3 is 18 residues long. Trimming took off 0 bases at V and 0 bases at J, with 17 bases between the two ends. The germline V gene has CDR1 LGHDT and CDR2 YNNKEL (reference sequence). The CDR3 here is CASSQDRSVILANYGYTF. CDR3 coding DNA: TGTGCCAGCAGCCAAGATCGGTCGGTCATCTTAGCTAACTATGGCTACACCTTC.